This TCR beta chain was profiled in a study of T-cell memory formation after mild COVID-19. Study-wide results and caveats: The study detected some responding clones in pre-infection memory, suggesting cross-reactive memory joined.

Trimming stripped 4 bases from V and 3 bases from J, with 14 bases between. This CDR3 is 15 amino acids long. The V gene's germline CDR1 is SGHTS and CDR2 YDEGEE. A single record per CDR3 protein comes from TCRdb applying MiXCR to the 5' RACE reads. This sample yields around 250,000 distinct CDR3 sequences, of which approximately 15% are seen a single time; 20% to 25% belongs to the top ten. About this clonotype: The antigen remains undetermined.

The sample was PBMCs or a T cell subset sorted from them (not recorded which). This receptor was obtained from a man younger than 35 who had mild COVID-19 (a few samples of this study predate the infection). Cell type and time point are not known. The V and J genes are TRBV5-8 and TRBJ2-1; tentatively, D is TRBD2 (6 bases). The CDR3 coding sequence is TGTGCCAGCAGCCGCGGGACGGTGAGCTACAATGAGCAGTTCTTC. This codes for CASSRGTVSYNEQFF.